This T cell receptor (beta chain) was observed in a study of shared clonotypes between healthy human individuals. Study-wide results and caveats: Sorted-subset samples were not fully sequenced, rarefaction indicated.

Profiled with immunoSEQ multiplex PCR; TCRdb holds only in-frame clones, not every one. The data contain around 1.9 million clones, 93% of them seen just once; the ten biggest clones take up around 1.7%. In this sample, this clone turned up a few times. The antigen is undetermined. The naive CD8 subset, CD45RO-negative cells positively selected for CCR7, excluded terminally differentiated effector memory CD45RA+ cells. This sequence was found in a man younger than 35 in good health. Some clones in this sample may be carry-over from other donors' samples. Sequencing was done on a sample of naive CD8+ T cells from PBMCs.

The CDR3 protein is CASSWDRAAYGYTF. The CDR3 region has the DNA TGTGCCAGCAGCTGGGACAGGGCGGCCTATGGCTACACCTTC. The gene calls are TRBV7-9 and TRBJ1-2; 9 bases are shared with TRBD1. V was clipped by 4 bases and J by 4 bases; unmatched bases: 4. CDR1 and CDR2 from the germline V gene are SEHNR and FQNEAQ (reference sequence). The CDR3 runs to 14 residues.